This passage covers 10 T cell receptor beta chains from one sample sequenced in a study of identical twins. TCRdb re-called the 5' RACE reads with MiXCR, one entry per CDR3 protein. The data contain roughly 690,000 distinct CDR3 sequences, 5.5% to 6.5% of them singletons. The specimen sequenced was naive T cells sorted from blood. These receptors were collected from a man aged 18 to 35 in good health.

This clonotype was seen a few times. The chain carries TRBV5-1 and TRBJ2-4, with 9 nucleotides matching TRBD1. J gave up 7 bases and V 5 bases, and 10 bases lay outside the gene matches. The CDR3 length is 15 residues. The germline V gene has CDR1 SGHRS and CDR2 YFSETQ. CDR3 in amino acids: CASRSDTGGFNIQYF. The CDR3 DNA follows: TGCGCCAGCAGGAGCGATACAGGGGGCTTCAACATTCAGTACTTC.

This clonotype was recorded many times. In DNA, the CDR3 is TGTGCCAGCAGTGAAGGTCCCCCCCTATCGTACGAGCAGTACTTC. This translates into CASSEGPPLSYEQYF. The chain is built from TRBV25-1 and TRBJ2-7; D gene ambiguous. V was trimmed by 2 bases and J by 4 bases, leaving 15 bases between them. The CDR3 consists of 15 residues. Germline CDR1 reads MGHDK; CDR2 reads SYGVNS.

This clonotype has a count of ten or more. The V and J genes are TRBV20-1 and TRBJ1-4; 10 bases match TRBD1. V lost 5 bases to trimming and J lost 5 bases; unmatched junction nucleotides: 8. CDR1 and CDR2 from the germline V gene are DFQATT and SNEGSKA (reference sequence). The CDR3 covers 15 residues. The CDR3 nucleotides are TGCAGTGCTCCGGGACAGGGGATCCTGAATGAAAAACTGTTTTTT. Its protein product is CSAPGQGILNEKLFF.

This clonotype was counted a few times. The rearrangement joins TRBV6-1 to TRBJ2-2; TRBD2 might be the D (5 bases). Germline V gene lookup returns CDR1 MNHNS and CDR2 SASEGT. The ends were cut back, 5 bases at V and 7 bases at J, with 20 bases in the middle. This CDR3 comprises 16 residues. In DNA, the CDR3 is TGTGCCAGCAGTCCCTTAGCGCCCGAGAGAGGCGGGGAGCTGTTTTTT. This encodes CASSPLAPERGGELFF.

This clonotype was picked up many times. The CDR3 region is CASSGRLADYNEQFF. The CDR3 coding sequence is TGTGCCAGCAGCGGACGACTAGCGGATTACAATGAGCAGTTCTTC. The V call is TRBV7-2, the J call TRBJ2-1, with TRBD2 identical over 9 bases. Germline CDR1 reads SGHTA; CDR2 reads FQGNSA. This CDR3 comprises 15 residues. V lost 5 bases, J lost 4 bases, and 6 bases stayed unmatched.

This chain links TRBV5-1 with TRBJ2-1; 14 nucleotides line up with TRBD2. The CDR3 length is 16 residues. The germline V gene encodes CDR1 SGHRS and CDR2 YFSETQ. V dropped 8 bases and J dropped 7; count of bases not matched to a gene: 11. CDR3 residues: CASKEGTSGRANEQFF. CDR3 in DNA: TGCGCCAGTAAAGAAGGGACTAGCGGGAGAGCGAATGAGCAGTTCTTC.

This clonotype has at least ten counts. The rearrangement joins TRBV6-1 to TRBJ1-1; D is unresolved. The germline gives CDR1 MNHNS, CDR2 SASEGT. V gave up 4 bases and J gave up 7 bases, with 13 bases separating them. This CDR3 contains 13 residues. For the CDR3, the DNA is TGTGCCAGCAGTGGCGGAAGACACGGTGAAGCTTTCTTT. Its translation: CASSGGRHGEAFF.

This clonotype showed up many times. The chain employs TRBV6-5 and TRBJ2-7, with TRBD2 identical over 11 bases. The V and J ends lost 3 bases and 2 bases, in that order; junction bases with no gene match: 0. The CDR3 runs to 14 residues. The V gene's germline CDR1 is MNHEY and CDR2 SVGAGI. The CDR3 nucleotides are TGTGCCAGCAGTTATAGCGGGAGGGCCTACGAGCAGTACTTC. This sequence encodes CASSYSGRAYEQYF.

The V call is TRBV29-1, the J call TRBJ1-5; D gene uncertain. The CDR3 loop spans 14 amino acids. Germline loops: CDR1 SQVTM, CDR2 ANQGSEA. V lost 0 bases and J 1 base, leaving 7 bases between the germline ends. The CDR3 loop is CSVEDGESNQPQHF. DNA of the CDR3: TGCAGCGTTGAAGACGGTGAGAGCAATCAGCCCCAGCATTTT.

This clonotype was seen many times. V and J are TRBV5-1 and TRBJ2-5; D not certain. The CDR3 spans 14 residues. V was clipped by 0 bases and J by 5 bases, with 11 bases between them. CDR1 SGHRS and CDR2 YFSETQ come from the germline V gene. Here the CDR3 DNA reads TGCGCCAGCAGCTTGGGTCAGGTCGGGGAGACCCAGTACTTC. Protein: CASSLGQVGETQYF. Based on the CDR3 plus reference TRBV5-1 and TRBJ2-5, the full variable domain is KAGVTQTPRYLIKTRGQQVTLSCSPISGHRSVSWYQQTPGQGLQFLFEYFSETQRNKGNFPGRFSGRQFSNSRSEMNVSTLELGDSALYLCASSLGQVGETQYFGPGTRLLVL.